The 20 T cell receptor beta chains listed next were all sequenced from one sample in a study of shared clonotypes between healthy human individuals. Sequencing used immunoSEQ multiplex PCR; TCRdb keeps in-frame clones, though not all of them. This table holds about 2,500,000 clones, about 92% found once. Sequences were obtained from naive CD4+ T cells sorted from blood. Documented subset: CD45RA+ positively selected. The receptor source for this set is a man younger than 35 in good health.

This chain links TRBV4-1 with TRBJ2-1; TRBD1 might be the D (6 bases). The CDR3 loop spans 15 amino acids. V was cut by 3 bases and J by 9 bases, with 18 bases left in between. Germline CDR1 MGHRA, CDR2 YSYEKL. The CDR3 DNA reads TGCGCCAGCAGCCAGGTGTCAGGGGAAGCGAGTGAGCAGTTCTTC. The encoded protein is CASSQVSGEASEQFF.

This sequence joins TRBV19 and TRBJ2-1; possibly TRBD1 or TRBD2 for D (5 bases each). V lost 10 bases and J lost 4, with 17 bases in between. The CDR3 consists of 14 residues. Germline V gene lookup returns CDR1 LNHDA and CDR2 SQIVND (reference sequence). CDR3 sequence (DNA): TGTGCCACCAGTTGGGGGATATTATACAATGAGCAGTTCTTC. Translated: CATSWGILYNEQFF.

The gene calls are TRBV7-2 and TRBJ1-2; D unclear. The CDR3 covers 13 residues. The germline V gene encodes CDR1 SGHTA and CDR2 FQGNSA. Trimming pared 5 bases from V and 2 bases from J, leaving 9 bases between. DNA of the CDR3: TGTGCCAGCAGCGCCGGGAGGAACTATGGCTACACCTTC. This encodes CASSAGRNYGYTF.

The chain joins TRBV4-3 to TRBJ2-1; the D is unclear. Germline V gives CDR1 LGHNA, CDR2 YSLEER. Trimming removed 0 bases from V and 5 bases from J, with 17 bases in between. This CDR3 region has 17 residues. CDR3 coding DNA: TGCGCCAGCAGCCAAGATATAGGGCTAGGTTTTGACAATGAGCAGTTCTTC. As protein: CASSQDIGLGFDNEQFF.

The rearrangement joins TRBV7-3 to TRBJ1-2, with 7 bases identical to TRBD1. V trimming: 0 bases; J trimming: 8 bases; junction bases outside the gene matches: 0. The V gene's germline CDR1 is SGHTA and CDR2 FQGTGA. The length of the CDR3 is 12 residues. The CDR3 region has the DNA TGTGCCAGCAGCTTAACAGGGGGCGGCTACACCTTC. This translates into CASSLTGGGYTF.

The DNA of the CDR3 is TGCACCAGCAGCCCCCGACAGGGAGACGGCTACACCTTC. Its translation: CTSSPRQGDGYTF. The chain links TRBV1 to TRBJ1-2; the DNA was not used to check the table's D call, TRBD1. TRBV1 constitutes a pseudogene. The CDR3 consists of 13 residues.

The rearrangement joins TRBV11-2 to TRBJ2-7; D is possibly TRBD1 (6 bases). Germline V lookup: CDR1 SGHAT, CDR2 FQNNGV. This CDR3 region has 15 residues. Trimming shortened V by 5 bases and J by 3 bases, and 17 bases separated the two germline ends. CDR3 amino acids: CASSPRDNHYYEQYF. CDR3 coding DNA: TGTGCCAGCAGCCCGAGGGACAATCATTACTACGAGCAGTACTTC.

V gene TRBV7-2 combines with J gene TRBJ1-1, with D possibly being TRBD1 (5 bases). Trimming removed 3 bases at V and 7 bases at J, with 9 bases between. CDR1 is SGHTA, CDR2 FQGNSA, per germline. The CDR3 consists of 12 residues. As DNA, the CDR3 is TGTGCCAGCAGCTTGGGACCGTTTGAAGCTTTCTTT. It codes for CASSLGPFEAFF.

This chain connects TRBV11-2 to TRBJ1-1, with TRBD1 as a possible D gene (6 bases). Trimming removed 2 bases at V and 0 bases at J, with 7 bases between. The CDR3 totals 14 residues. Germline V gene lookup returns CDR1 SGHAT and CDR2 FQNNGV. The CDR3 region has the DNA TGTGCCAGCAGCTTAAACAGGGTGAACACTGAAGCTTTCTTT. Its translation: CASSLNRVNTEAFF.

This CDR3 is CASSLVDRESGEQYF. The CDR3 nucleotides are TGCGCCAGCAGCTTGGTCGACAGGGAGAGTGGCGAGCAGTACTTC. The chain employs TRBV5-1 and TRBJ2-7, with 7 bases identical to TRBD1. This CDR3 has 15 amino acids. Germline V gives CDR1 SGHRS, CDR2 YFSETQ. Losses at the gene ends were 0 bases for V and 6 bases for J; bases not matched to a gene: 9.

The chain joins TRBV11-2 to TRBJ1-1, with D tentatively TRBD1 (5 bases). CDR3 length equals 16 residues. The germline V gene encodes CDR1 SGHAT and CDR2 FQNNGV. Trimming stripped 1 base from V and 1 base from J, with 13 bases between. The CDR3 DNA sequence: TGTGCCAGCAGCTTAGGGGGCTGGTTCGGGAACACTGAAGCTTTCTTT. It specifies CASSLGGWFGNTEAFF.

With respect to this clone: At one end, the junction sequence differs from germline, possibly due to a read error. J is TRBJ1-4 and V is TRBV5-1; possible D gene TRBD1, 6 bases. There are 12 residues in the CDR3. CDR1 is SGHRS, CDR2 YFSETQ, per germline. The CDR3 DNA reads as TGCGCCAGCAGCTTGGAAGGACAGACTGAAATTTTT. Its translation is CASSLEGQTEIF.

This chain uses TRBV19 with TRBJ1-3; possibly TRBD1 for D (5 bases). V was trimmed by 6 bases and J by 0 bases, leaving 9 bases between them. The germline V gene has CDR1 LNHDA and CDR2 SQIVND (reference sequence). CDR3 length: 14 amino acids. CDR3 amino acids: CASSRTLSGNTIYF. In DNA form, the CDR3 reads TGTGCCAGTAGCCGGACACTCTCTGGAAACACCATATATTTT.

Comments on this clone: Other nucleotide sequences in the sample specify the same CDR3. The V gene is TRBV19, the J gene TRBJ2-5; D is undetermined. Germline CDR1 LNHDA, CDR2 SQIVND (reference sequence). This CDR3 has 14 amino acids. The germline V and J ends were trimmed by 1 base and 2 bases, with 8 bases remaining between them. CDR3 residues: CASSIVGGQETQYF. Written as DNA, the CDR3 is TGTGCCAGTAGTATAGTTGGTGGACAAGAGACCCAGTACTTC. Full variable domain (remainder filled in from reference TRBV19 and TRBJ2-5): DGGITQSPKYLFRKEGQNVTLSCEQNLNHDAMYWYRQDPGQGLRLIYYSQIVNDFQKGDIAEGYSVSREKKESFPLTVTSAQKNPTAFYLCASSIVGGQETQYFGPGTRLLVL.

The chain recombines TRBV9 with TRBJ2-1; tentative D call: TRBD1 (5 bases). Per germline, CDR1 SGDLS and CDR2 YYNGEE. The CDR3 is made up of 15 amino acids. Between the trimmed V and J ends, which lost 4 bases and 2 bases, there was a span of 13 bases. As DNA, the CDR3 is TGTGCCAGCAGCAGACAGACTTCCCCCTACAATGAGCAGTTCTTC. Protein: CASSRQTSPYNEQFF.

This chain connects TRBV5-6 to TRBJ2-1; the D is unclear. The V end lost 5 bases, the J end lost 15 bases, and 18 bases lay between the germline ends. This CDR3 comprises 12 residues. Germline CDR1 and CDR2: SGHDT and YYEEEE. As DNA, the CDR3 is TGTGCCAGCAGTGGTGGGTCGCGTTATCGGTTCTTC. Translating it yields CASSGGSRYRFF.

The table lists this clone with a count of one. The CDR3 is CASSPPGSSYEQYF. CDR3 sequence (DNA): TGCGCCAGCAGCCCTCCGGGAAGCTCCTACGAGCAGTACTTC. The rearrangement joins TRBV4-1 to TRBJ2-7; TRBD2 is a possible D gene (5 bases). Trimming stripped 4 bases from V and 0 bases from J, with 10 bases between. In germline, CDR1 is MGHRA, CDR2 YSYEKL. This CDR3 comprises 14 residues.

The chain is built from TRBV7-6 and TRBJ2-1, with 11 bases lining up with TRBD1. CDR3 size: 15 residues. CDR1 is SGHVS, CDR2 FNYEAQ, per germline. V lost 5 bases, J lost 6 bases, and 6 bases stayed unmatched. The CDR3: CASSTFGTGGNEQFF. DNA of the CDR3: TGTGCCAGCAGCACCTTCGGGACAGGGGGCAATGAGCAGTTCTTC.

Notes on this clone: Other DNA sequences within the sample encode an identical CDR3. The chain carries TRBV18 and TRBJ2-7; D is perhaps TRBD2 (6 bases). The germline V and J ends were trimmed by 2 bases and 1 base, with 6 bases remaining between them. The CDR3 extends over 13 amino acids. Germline V gene sequence: CDR1 KGHSH, CDR2 LQKENI. CDR3 nucleotides: TGTGCCAGCTCACCAGGGGGGTCCTACGAGCAGTACTTC. Translation: CASSPGGSYEQYF.

The chain uses TRBV10-1 and TRBJ1-6; 7 positions match TRBD1. V was pared by 10 bases and J by 6 bases, with 6 bases of the junction left unmatched. This CDR3 comprises 13 residues. From germline, CDR1 is WNHNN and CDR2 SYGVQD (reference sequence). In nucleotides, the CDR3 is TGCGCCACCCAACAGGGGTCTAATTCACCCCTCCACTTT. Residues: CATQQGSNSPLHF.